The clone carrying this T cell receptor beta chain was counted only a few times. What it binds is not known. These data belong to a study of T cell responses to AZD1222 COVID-19 vaccine. The germline V and J ends were trimmed by 3 bases and 6 bases, with 15 bases remaining between them. CDR1 MNHEY and CDR2 SMNVEV come from the germline V gene (reference sequence). This CDR3 has 15 amino acids. Points from the study as a whole: Distributed over spike, vaccine-associated CD4 TCRs predominated at 160-218 and 743-854. Reports say nearly half of spike-specific TCRs go after unmutated variant regions. Clonal diversity was possibly underestimated, and the donors were mostly white British, with more females. Compared with day 0, the breadth and depth of the Spike-specific TCR repertoire rose significantly after two doses of AZD1222.

TCRdb keeps only in-frame clones here, not all; method: immunoSEQ multiplex PCR. The data show 93,000 or so clones, 88% seen once. The receptor comes from an adult in good health. The sequenced sample was peripheral blood, obtained on day 0 of AZD1222 vaccination. This chain links TRBV27 with TRBJ1-5, with D perhaps matching TRBD1 (5 bases). The CDR3 nucleotides are TGTGCCAGCAGTTTCACCGGGGCCCCCGGTCAGCCCCAGCATTTT. Its translation: CASSFTGAPGQPQHF.